This record covers a single T cell receptor (beta chain). What it recognizes is unknown. Here immunoSEQ multiplex PCR was the method, and the copy in TCRdb shows in-frame clones only, minus some. The sample yields 160,000 or so clones, roughly 90% seen once. CDR1 SGHNT and CDR2 YYREEE come from the germline V gene (reference sequence). This CDR3 is built from 13 residues. V dropped 6 bases and J dropped 7 bases, with 11 bases sitting between them. This sample is part of a study of T cell responses to AZD1222 COVID-19 vaccine. Overall study context: Analyses pooled second doses at about 4 or about 12 weeks. Findings and caveats of the study: Two AZD1222 doses significantly raised spike-specific TCR breadth and depth over controls. Of the AZD1222 recipients, only 5 or 6 were seropositive at baseline. In all cases, repertoires were sampled only after the peak T cell response.

The V call is TRBV5-4, the J call TRBJ1-6, with unresolved D. This specimen was peripheral blood, taken on day 0 of AZD1222 vaccination. The sequence derives from an adult in good health. CDR3 amino acids: CASKVTDNSPLHF. The CDR3 DNA reads as TGTGCCAGCAAGGTCACGGACAATTCACCCCTCCACTTT. Using reference TRBV5-4 and TRBJ1-6 for the parts outside the CDR3, the full variable domain is ETGVTQSPTHLIKTRGQQVTLRCSSQSGHNTVSWYQQALGQGPQFIFQYYREEENGRGNFPPRFSGLQFPNYSSELNVNALELDDSALYLCASKVTDNSPLHFGNGTRLTVT.